The 27 T cell receptor beta chains below come from one sample, sequenced in a study of blood T cells in healthy people across ages. With a J-beta primer mix and a sample-barcoded 5' primer, a second PCR ran 7 to 11 cycles. TCRdb used MiXCR to reprocess the 5' RACE reads, holding one entry per CDR3 protein. The table records 780,000 or so distinct CDR3 sequences, about 56% of them present only once. The sequenced sample was blood. The receptors originated from a man aged 40-49 years in good health.

The chain links TRBV28 to TRBJ2-7; D may be TRBD1 (5 bases). Germline lookup yields CDR1 MDHEN and CDR2 SYDVKM. This CDR3 is built from 16 residues. Trimming removed 1 base at V and 6 bases at J, with 19 bases between. Here the CDR3 reads CASSLFGGATIAEQYF. The CDR3 nucleotides read TGTGCCAGCAGTTTATTCGGTGGGGCCACCATTGCCGAGCAGTACTTC.

The rearrangement joins TRBV12-3 or TRBV12-4 to TRBJ1-1; D is perhaps TRBD1 (6 bases). The CDR3 sequence is 9 residues long. CDR3 sequence: CTTGSEAFF. The DNA for the CDR3 is TGTACCACAGGGTCTGAAGCTTTCTTT.

V gene TRBV7-2 combines with J gene TRBJ2-7; TRBD2 matches at 14 bases. Germline V lookup: CDR1 SGHTA, CDR2 FQGNSA. V lost 4 bases to trimming and J lost 6 bases; unmatched junction nucleotides: 5. The CDR3 sequence is 15 residues long. The CDR3 loop reads CASSSGLAGGSEQYF. The CDR3 region has the DNA TGTGCCAGCAGCTCCGGACTAGCGGGAGGAAGCGAGCAGTACTTC.

The chain links TRBV9 to TRBJ1-5; D gene ambiguous. With 0 bases removed from V and 2 bases from J, the gap between germline ends came to 9 bases. The germline CDR1 and CDR2 sequences are SGDLS and YYNGEE. The CDR3 consists of 15 residues. The CDR3 region has the DNA TGTGCCAGCAGCGTAGACGGGTTAGGCAATCAGCCCCAGCATTTT. It translates to CASSVDGLGNQPQHF.

The chain links TRBV5-1 to TRBJ2-5; D possibly corresponds to TRBD2 (7 bases). The germline V gene has CDR1 SGHRS and CDR2 YFSETQ. V lost 7 bases and J lost 11, with 27 bases in between. The CDR3 runs 15 residues. This CDR3 is CASGGGRLSYNEQYF. The CDR3 coding sequence is TGCGCCAGCGGGGGCGGGAGATTGAGTTACAATGAGCAGTACTTC.

The gene calls are TRBV5-1 and TRBJ1-2, with a possible D match to TRBD1 (6 bases). Trimming removed 4 bases at V and 4 bases at J, with 17 bases between. The CDR3 extends over 15 amino acids. Germline CDR1 and CDR2: SGHRS and YFSETQ. Written as DNA, the CDR3 is TGCGCCAGCAGCACCGAACCCCGGGACATCTATGGCTACACCTTC. The encoded protein is CASSTEPRDIYGYTF.

The J gene is TRBJ2-3, the V gene TRBV9; no clear D gene. This CDR3 contains 13 residues. V shed 0 bases and J shed 6 bases, with 8 bases lying between them. CDR1 SGDLS and CDR2 YYNGEE come from the germline V gene. The chain's CDR3 is CASSVVHRDTQYF. The CDR3 nucleotides read TGTGCCAGCAGCGTAGTTCACCGGGATACGCAGTATTTT.

The genes are TRBV6-2 or TRBV6-3 and TRBJ2-1; TRBD2 aligns across 7 bases. This CDR3 has 17 residues. J gave up 6 bases and V 2 bases, and 13 bases lay outside the gene matches. Germline V gene sequence: CDR1 MNHEY, CDR2 SVGEGT. CDR3 protein: CASSYVGFGTTINEQFF. In DNA, the CDR3 is TGTGCCAGCAGTTACGTGGGTTTCGGGACTACAATCAATGAGCAGTTCTTC.

This clonotype was picked up a small number of times. This rearrangement joins TRBV28 to TRBJ1-5; 8 nucleotides line up with TRBD1. Looked up from germline, CDR1 is MDHEN and CDR2 is SYDVKM. With V trimmed by 6 bases and J by 4 bases, 11 bases remained unmatched. CDR3 size: 16 residues. The CDR3 region is CASRQTGGTRNQPQHF. CDR3 DNA: TGTGCCAGCAGACAAACAGGGGGGACTCGAAATCAGCCCCAGCATTTT.

The V call is TRBV6-2 or TRBV6-3, the J call TRBJ1-1; the D is unclear. Germline V gene lookup returns CDR1 MNHEY and CDR2 SVGEGT. This CDR3 contains 14 residues. V was clipped by 4 bases and J by 1 base, with 10 bases between them. CDR3 coding DNA: TGTGCCAGCAGTTTGGCCCCGTGGAACACTGAAGCTTTCTTT. It codes for CASSLAPWNTEAFF.

The sample holds a few counts of this clonotype. The CDR3 DNA sequence: TGCGCCAGCAGCGACAACCCCGGCAGCTCCTACGAGCAGTACTTC. This encodes CASSDNPGSSYEQYF. V and J are TRBV4-3 and TRBJ2-7; D is unresolved. CDR1 is LGHNA, CDR2 YSLEER, per germline. Trimming pared 5 bases from V and 0 bases from J, leaving 14 bases between. This CDR3 comprises 15 residues.

The gene calls are TRBV29-1 and TRBJ1-2; D unresolved. Germline CDR1 reads SQVTM; CDR2 reads ANQGSEA. Trimming shortened V by 7 bases and J by 8 bases, and 14 bases separated the two germline ends. This CDR3 has 11 residues. The CDR3 DNA sequence: TGCAGCGCCGATACCAGCAGGGGCTACACCTTC. Amino acid sequence: CSADTSRGYTF.

As regards this clonotype: The conserved phenylalanine or tryptophan normally closing the CDR3 is absent here, so this likely arose from a read error. The genes are TRBV7-3 and TRBJ2-1, with D tentatively TRBD1 or TRBD2 (5 bases each). The CDR3 length is 14 residues. The germline gives CDR1 SGHTA, CDR2 FQGTGA. V lost 6 bases and J lost 5, with 14 bases in between. CDR3 residues: CASRIGMGDNEQFI. Written as DNA, the CDR3 is TGTGCCAGCAGGATAGGGATGGGGGACAATGAGCAGTTCATC.

A few counts support this clonotype. V and J are TRBV7-2 and TRBJ2-3, with a tentative D call TRBD2 (7 bases). This CDR3 is 14 amino acids long. Germline V gene lookup returns CDR1 SGHTA and CDR2 FQGNSA. Trimming removed 6 bases at V and 0 bases at J, with 10 bases between. This CDR3 reads CASREGGSTDTQYF. In DNA, the CDR3 is TGTGCCAGCAGAGAGGGGGGGAGCACAGATACGCAGTATTTT.

The chain employs TRBV9 and TRBJ2-3, with a possible D match to TRBD1 (5 bases). Germline CDR1 reads SGDLS; CDR2 reads YYNGEE. Trimming cost V 3 bases and J 4 bases, with 9 bases left between them. CDR3 length: 13 residues. The CDR3: CASSAAGSDTQYF. In DNA form, the CDR3 reads TGTGCCAGCAGCGCCGCAGGGTCAGATACGCAGTATTTT.

This chain's CDR3 is CASSQGLRGEQYF. The CDR3 coding sequence is TGCGCCAGCAGCCAAGGACTTCGAGGCGAGCAGTACTTC. V is TRBV4-3 and J is TRBJ2-7; D gene uncertain. V was trimmed by 1 base and J by 6 bases, leaving 10 bases between them. The CDR3 length is 13 residues. From germline, CDR1 is LGHNA and CDR2 YSLEER.

This clonotype was observed a few times. The J gene is TRBJ2-5, the V gene TRBV7-9; D gene unclear. V lost 5 bases to trimming and J lost 3 bases, with 16 bases between them. Germline loops: CDR1 SEHNR, CDR2 FQNEAQ (reference sequence). CDR3 length: 15 amino acids. The CDR3 region is CASSTHGLEEETQYF. The CDR3 DNA reads as TGTGCCAGCAGCACTCACGGTCTAGAAGAAGAGACCCAGTACTTC.

This rearrangement joins TRBV9 to TRBJ2-1; the D gene is possibly TRBD2 (6 bases). Germline CDR1 reads SGDLS; CDR2 reads YYNGEE. The length of the CDR3 is 14 residues. Trimming cost V 4 bases and J 5 bases, with 13 bases left between them. CDR3 protein: CASSSPGRHNEQFF. CDR3 sequence (DNA): TGTGCCAGCAGCTCCCCTGGGAGGCACAATGAGCAGTTCTTC.

This clonotype has only a few counts. The junction does not match germline at one end; this may be a read error. The chain joins TRBV7-7 to TRBJ2-5, with a possible D match to TRBD2 (6 bases). This CDR3 contains 13 residues. From germline, CDR1 is SSHAT and CDR2 FNYEAQ (reference sequence). The CDR3 DNA reads as TGTGCTAGCAGCCGGGACTTCCAAGAGACCCAGTACTTC. Protein sequence: CASSRDFQETQYF.

The chain has TRBV29-1 and TRBJ1-2; D is uncertain. The CDR3 runs to 14 residues. V was pared by 3 bases and J by 2 bases, with 13 bases between. Germline assignment: CDR1 SQVTM and CDR2 ANQGSEA. The CDR3 sequence is CSVEIPLRNYGYTF. CDR3 coding DNA: TGCAGCGTTGAGATCCCGTTAAGAAACTATGGCTACACCTTC.

The chain joins TRBV4-2 to TRBJ1-1; D unclear. V gave up 0 bases and J gave up 2 bases, with 7 bases separating them. The length of the CDR3 is 14 residues. Germline values: CDR1 LGHNA, CDR2 YNFKEQ. Here the CDR3 reads CASSQDYRNTEAFF. The CDR3 DNA is TGTGCCAGCAGCCAAGATTACAGAAACACTGAAGCTTTCTTT.

The rearrangement links TRBV28 to TRBJ2-3; D remains ambiguous. The CDR3 is made up of 14 amino acids. Germline V gives CDR1 MDHEN, CDR2 SYDVKM. The germline V and J ends were trimmed by 4 bases and 0 bases, with 8 bases remaining between them. The CDR3 is CASSYSSSTDTQYF. CDR3 DNA: TGTGCCAGCAGTTATAGTTCTAGCACAGATACGCAGTATTTT.

The V call is TRBV24-1, the J call TRBJ2-5, with 7 bases that match TRBD1. The CDR3 contains 14 residues. V lost 3 bases to trimming and J lost 1 base; unmatched junction nucleotides: 1. Germline CDR1 and CDR2: KGHDR and SFDVKD. The DNA for the CDR3 is TGTGCCACCAGTGATGGGACAGCCCAAGAGACCCAGTACTTC. Translated, it gives CATSDGTAQETQYF.

The chain uses TRBV7-2 and TRBJ2-4, with D perhaps TRBD1 (5 bases). The J call may be in error: the DNA end matches TRBJ2-7 better. The germline gives CDR1 SGHTA, CDR2 FQGNSA. The CDR3 consists of 15 residues. The CDR3 DNA sequence: TGTGCCAGCAGCTTAACCGCGACAGACGTCTACGAGCAGTACTTC. Translated: CASSLTATDVYEQYF.

The chain is built from TRBV6-1 and TRBJ1-2; perhaps TRBD1 as D (5 bases). The CDR3 sequence is 16 residues long. Trimming shortened V by 0 bases and J by 0 bases, and 11 bases separated the two germline ends. Germline V gives CDR1 MNHNS, CDR2 SASEGT. CDR3 sequence (DNA): TGTGCCAGCAGTGAAGCGGCGACAGCCACTAACTATGGCTACACCTTC. Translated, it gives CASSEAATATNYGYTF.

The J gene is TRBJ1-5, the V gene TRBV4-1, with TRBD1 matching 10 bases. Germline CDR1 MGHRA, CDR2 YSYEKL. CDR3 length equals 16 residues. V was clipped by 6 bases and J by 5 bases; unmatched bases: 10. The CDR3 sequence: CASREAGGTGDQPQHF. The CDR3 DNA sequence: TGCGCCAGCAGAGAAGCTGGCGGGACAGGGGATCAGCCCCAGCATTTT.

Of note for this clonotype: One end of the junction fails to match germline, which may point to a read error. The chain links TRBV12-3 or TRBV12-4 to TRBJ1-1, with 7 bases that match TRBD1. The CDR3 contains 17 residues. The CDR3 DNA sequence: TGTGCCAGCAGTCCCCAGGGGGGGCGAATAATGAACACTGAGGCTTTCTTT. Translated, it gives CASSPQGGRIMNTEAFF.